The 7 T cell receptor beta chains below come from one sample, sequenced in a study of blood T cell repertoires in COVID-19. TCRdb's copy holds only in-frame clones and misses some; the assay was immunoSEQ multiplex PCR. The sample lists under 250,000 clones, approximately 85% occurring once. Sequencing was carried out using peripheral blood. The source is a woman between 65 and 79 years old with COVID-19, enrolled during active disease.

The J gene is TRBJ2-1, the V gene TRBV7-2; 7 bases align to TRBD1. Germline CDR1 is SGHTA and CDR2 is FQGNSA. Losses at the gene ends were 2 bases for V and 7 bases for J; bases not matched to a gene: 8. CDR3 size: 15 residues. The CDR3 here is CASSLLTTGTNEQFF. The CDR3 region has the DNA TGTGCCAGCAGCTTACTAACGACAGGGACGAATGAGCAGTTCTTC.

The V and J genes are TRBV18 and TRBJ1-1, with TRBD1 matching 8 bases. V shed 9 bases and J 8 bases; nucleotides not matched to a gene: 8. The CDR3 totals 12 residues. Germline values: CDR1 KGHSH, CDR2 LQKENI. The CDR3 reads CASIGTGYEAFF. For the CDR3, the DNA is TGTGCCAGTATCGGGACAGGATACGAAGCTTTCTTT.

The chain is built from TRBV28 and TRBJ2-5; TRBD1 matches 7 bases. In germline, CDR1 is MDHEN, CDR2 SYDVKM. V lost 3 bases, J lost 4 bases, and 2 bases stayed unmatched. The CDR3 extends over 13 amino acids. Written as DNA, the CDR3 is TGTGCCAGCAGTTTGACAGGGTTAGAGACCCAGTACTTC. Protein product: CASSLTGLETQYF.

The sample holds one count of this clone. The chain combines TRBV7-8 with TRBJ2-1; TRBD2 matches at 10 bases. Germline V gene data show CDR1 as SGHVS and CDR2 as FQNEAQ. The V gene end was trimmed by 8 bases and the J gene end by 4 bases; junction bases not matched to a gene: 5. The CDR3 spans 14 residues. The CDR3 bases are TGTGCCAGCCAGCGGGAGGGCCAATACAATGAGCAGTTCTTC. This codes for CASQREGQYNEQFF. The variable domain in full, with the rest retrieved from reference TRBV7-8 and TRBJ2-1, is GAGVSQSPRYKVAKRGQDVALRCDPISGHVSLFWYQQALGQGPEFLTYFQNEAQLDKSGLPSDRFFAERPEGSVSTLKIQRTQQEDSAVYLCASQREGQYNEQFFGPGTRLTVL.

The CDR3 DNA reads TGTGCCAGCAGCGCTGCGGACAGGGGGATCTACGAGCAGTACTTC. It yields the protein CASSAADRGIYEQYF. V and J are TRBV6-5 and TRBJ2-7, with TRBD1 identical over 10 bases. The CDR3 is made up of 15 amino acids. Germline CDR1 reads MNHEY; CDR2 reads SVGAGI. The ends lost 6 bases at V and 3 bases at J; junction bases unmatched: 8.

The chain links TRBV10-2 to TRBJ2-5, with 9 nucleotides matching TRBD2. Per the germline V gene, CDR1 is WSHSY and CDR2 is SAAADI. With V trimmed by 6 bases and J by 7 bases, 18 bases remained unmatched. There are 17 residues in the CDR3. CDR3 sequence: CASSSTSTSGLYTTQYF. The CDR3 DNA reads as TGCGCCAGCAGCTCTACTTCGACTAGCGGACTCTATACGACCCAGTACTTC.

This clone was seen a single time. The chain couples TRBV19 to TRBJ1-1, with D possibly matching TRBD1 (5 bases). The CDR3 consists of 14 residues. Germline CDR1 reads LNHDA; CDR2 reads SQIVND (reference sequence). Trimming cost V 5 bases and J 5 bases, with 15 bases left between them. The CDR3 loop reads CASSGEGRGTEAFF. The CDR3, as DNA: TGTGCCAGTAGTGGAGAGGGGAGGGGAACTGAAGCTTTCTTT.